This record covers a single T cell receptor (beta chain). This record comes from a study of blood T cells in healthy people across ages. Trimming shortened V by 6 bases and J by 2 bases, and 13 bases separated the two germline ends. The CDR3 covers 14 residues. With a J-beta primer mix and a sample-barcoded 5' primer, a second PCR ran about 7 to 12 cycles. TCRdb ran MiXCR on the 5' RACE reads and lists one entry per CDR3 protein. The sample holds about 1.4 million distinct CDR3 sequences, roughly 59% seen once. The chain recombines TRBV12-3 or TRBV12-4 with TRBJ2-5, with a tentative D call TRBD2 (5 bases). The TCR comes from a man between 18 and 35 years old in good health. The sample comprised blood. Written as DNA, the CDR3 is TGTGCCAGCAGCCAGGTAGCGAAACAAGAGACCCAGTACTTC. This translates into CASSQVAKQETQYF.